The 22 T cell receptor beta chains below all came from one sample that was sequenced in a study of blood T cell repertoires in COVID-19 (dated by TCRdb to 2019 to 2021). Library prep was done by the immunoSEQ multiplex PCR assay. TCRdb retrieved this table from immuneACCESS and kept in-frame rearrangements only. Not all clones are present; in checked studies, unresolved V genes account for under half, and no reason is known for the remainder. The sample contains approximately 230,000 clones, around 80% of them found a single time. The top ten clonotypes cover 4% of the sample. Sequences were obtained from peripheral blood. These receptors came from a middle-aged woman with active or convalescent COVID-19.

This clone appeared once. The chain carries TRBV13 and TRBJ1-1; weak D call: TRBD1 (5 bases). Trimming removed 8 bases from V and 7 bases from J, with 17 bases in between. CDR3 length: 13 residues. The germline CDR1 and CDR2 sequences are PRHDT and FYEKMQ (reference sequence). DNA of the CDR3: TGTGCCAGCCTCTACGTGGGAAGGGGTGAAGCTTTCTTT. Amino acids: CASLYVGRGEAFF.

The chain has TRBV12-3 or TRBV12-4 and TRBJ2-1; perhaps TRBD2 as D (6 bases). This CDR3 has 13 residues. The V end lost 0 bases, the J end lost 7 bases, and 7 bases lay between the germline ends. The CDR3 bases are TGTGCCAGCAGTTTAGCGGGGGGTAATGAGCAGTTCTTC. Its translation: CASSLAGGNEQFF.

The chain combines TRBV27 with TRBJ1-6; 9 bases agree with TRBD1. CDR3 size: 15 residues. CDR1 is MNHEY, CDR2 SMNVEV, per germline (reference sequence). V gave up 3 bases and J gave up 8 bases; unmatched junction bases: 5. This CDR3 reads CASSFRTGVDSPLHF. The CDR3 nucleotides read TGTGCCAGCAGTTTTCGGACAGGGGTTGATTCACCCCTCCACTTT.

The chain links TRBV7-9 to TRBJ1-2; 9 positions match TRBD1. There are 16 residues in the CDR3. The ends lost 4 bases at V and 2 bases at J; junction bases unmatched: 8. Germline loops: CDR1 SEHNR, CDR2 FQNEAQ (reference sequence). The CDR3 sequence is CASSSIIGTGNYGYTF. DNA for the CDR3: TGTGCCAGCAGCTCTATCATTGGGACAGGGAACTATGGCTACACCTTC.

CDR3 nucleotides: TGTGCCAGCAGTGTCAGGCTAGCTAGCGAGCAGTACTTC. Translation gives CASSVRLASEQYF. The chain links TRBV2 to TRBJ2-7; tentatively, D is TRBD2 (5 bases). Germline lookup yields CDR1 SNHLY and CDR2 FYNNEI. The germline V and J ends were trimmed by 4 bases and 6 bases, with 13 bases remaining between them. This CDR3 is 13 amino acids long.

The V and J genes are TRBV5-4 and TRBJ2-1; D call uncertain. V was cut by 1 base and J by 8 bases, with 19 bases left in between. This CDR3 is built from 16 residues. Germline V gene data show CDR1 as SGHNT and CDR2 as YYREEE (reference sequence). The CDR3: CASSLKPVPLQDEQFF. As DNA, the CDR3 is TGTGCCAGCAGCTTGAAGCCAGTCCCACTACAAGATGAGCAGTTCTTC.

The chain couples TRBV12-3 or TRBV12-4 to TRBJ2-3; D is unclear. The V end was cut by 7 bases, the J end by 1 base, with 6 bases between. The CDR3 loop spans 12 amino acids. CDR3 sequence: CASKGGTDTQYF. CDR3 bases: TGTGCCAGCAAAGGAGGCACAGATACGCAGTATTTT.

The DNA of the CDR3 is TGTGCCAGCAGTGACCCCGGGGGGGGCCAGCCCCAGCATTTT. This codes for CASSDPGGGQPQHF. The V gene is TRBV2, the J gene TRBJ1-5, with D possibly TRBD1 on 6 matching bases. Per germline, CDR1 SNHLY and CDR2 FYNNEI. Trimming left V 3 bases short and J 7 bases short, with 13 bases between. This CDR3 contains 14 residues.

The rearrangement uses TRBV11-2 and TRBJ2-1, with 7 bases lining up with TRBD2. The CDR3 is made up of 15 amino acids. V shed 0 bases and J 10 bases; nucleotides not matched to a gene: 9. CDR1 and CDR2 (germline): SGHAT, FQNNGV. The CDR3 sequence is CASSLEGGKGREQFF. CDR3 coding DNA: TGTGCCAGCAGCTTAGAGGGGGGGAAGGGGCGCGAGCAGTTCTTC.

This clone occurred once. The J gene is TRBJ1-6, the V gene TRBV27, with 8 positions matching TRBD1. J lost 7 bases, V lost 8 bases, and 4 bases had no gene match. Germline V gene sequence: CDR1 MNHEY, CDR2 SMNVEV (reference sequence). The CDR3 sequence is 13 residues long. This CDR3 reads CASSGTGNSPLHF. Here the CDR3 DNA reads TGTGCCAGCTCCGGGACAGGAAATTCACCCCTCCACTTT.

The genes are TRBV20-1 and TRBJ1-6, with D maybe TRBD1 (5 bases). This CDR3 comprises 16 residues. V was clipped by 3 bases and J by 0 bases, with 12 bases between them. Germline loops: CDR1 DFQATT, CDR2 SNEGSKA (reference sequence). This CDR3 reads CSASTGPYSYNSPLHF. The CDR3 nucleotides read TGCAGTGCTAGTACAGGCCCATACTCCTATAATTCACCCCTCCACTTT.

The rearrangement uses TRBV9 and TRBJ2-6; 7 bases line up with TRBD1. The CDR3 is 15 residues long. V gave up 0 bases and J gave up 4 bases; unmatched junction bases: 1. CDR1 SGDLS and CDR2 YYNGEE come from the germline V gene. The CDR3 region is CASSVEGAGANVLTF. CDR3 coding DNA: TGTGCCAGCAGCGTAGAGGGGGCCGGGGCCAACGTCCTGACTTTC.

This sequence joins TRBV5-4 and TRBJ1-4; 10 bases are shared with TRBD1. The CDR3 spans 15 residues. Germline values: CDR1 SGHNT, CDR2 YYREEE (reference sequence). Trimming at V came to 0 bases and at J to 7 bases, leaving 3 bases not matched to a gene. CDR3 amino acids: CASSLGGQGSEKLFF. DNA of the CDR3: TGTGCCAGCAGCTTGGGGGGACAGGGGTCTGAAAAACTGTTTTTT.

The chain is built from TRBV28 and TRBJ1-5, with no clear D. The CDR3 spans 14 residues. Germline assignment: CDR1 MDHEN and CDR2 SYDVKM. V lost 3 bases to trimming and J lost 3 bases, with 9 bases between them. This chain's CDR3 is CASSLIANNQPQHF. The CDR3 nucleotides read TGTGCCAGCAGTTTGATAGCGAACAATCAGCCCCAGCATTTT.

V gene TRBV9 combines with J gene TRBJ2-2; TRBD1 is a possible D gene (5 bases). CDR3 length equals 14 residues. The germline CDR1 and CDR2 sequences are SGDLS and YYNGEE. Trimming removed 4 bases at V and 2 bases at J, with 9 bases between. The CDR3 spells CASSTQGNTGELFF. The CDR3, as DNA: TGTGCCAGCAGCACCCAGGGTAACACCGGGGAGCTGTTTTTT.

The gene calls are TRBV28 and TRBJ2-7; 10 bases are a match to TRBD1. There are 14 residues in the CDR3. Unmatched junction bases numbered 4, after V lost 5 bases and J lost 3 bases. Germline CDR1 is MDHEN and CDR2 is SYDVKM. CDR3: CASSNGQGGYEQYV. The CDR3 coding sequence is TGTGCCAGCAGTAACGGACAGGGGGGCTACGAGCAGTACGTC.

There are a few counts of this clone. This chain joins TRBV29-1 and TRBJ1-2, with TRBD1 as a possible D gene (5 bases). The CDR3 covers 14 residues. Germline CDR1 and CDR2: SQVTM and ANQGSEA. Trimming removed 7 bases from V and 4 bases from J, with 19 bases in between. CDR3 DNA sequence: TGCAGCGCCGAACAGGCGGGGGGGACCTATGGCTACACCTTC. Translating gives CSAEQAGGTYGYTF.

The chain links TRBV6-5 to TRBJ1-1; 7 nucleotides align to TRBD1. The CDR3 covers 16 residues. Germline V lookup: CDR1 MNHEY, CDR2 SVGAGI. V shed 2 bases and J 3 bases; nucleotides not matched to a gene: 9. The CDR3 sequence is CASSYGTGDLDTEAFF. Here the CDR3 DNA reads TGTGCCAGCAGTTACGGTACAGGGGATCTGGACACTGAAGCTTTCTTT.

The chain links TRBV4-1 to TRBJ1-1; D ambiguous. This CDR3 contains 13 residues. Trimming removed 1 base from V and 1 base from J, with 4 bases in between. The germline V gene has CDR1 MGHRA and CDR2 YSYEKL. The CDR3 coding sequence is TGCGCCAGCAGCCAAGCCTGGAACACTGAAGCTTTCTTT. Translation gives CASSQAWNTEAFF.

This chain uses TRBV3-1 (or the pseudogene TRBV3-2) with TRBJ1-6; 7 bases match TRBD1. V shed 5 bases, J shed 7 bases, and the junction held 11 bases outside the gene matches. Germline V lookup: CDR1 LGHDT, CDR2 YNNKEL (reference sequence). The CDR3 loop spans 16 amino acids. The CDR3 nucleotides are TGTGCCAGCAGCGCTGACAGGGATCGGGGGAATTCACCCCTCCACTTT. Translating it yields CASSADRDRGNSPLHF.

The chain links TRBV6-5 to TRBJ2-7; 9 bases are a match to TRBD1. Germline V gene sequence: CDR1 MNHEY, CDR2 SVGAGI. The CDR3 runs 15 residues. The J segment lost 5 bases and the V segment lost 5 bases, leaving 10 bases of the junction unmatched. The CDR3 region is CASSIQTGGRDEQYF. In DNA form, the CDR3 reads TGTGCCAGCAGTATTCAAACAGGGGGCAGGGACGAGCAGTACTTC.

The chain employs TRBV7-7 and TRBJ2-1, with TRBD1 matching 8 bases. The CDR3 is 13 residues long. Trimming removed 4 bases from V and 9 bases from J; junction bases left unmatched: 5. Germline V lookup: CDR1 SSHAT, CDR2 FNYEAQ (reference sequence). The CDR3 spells CASSYRGWTEQFF. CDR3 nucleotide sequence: TGTGCCAGCAGCTACAGGGGGTGGACTGAGCAGTTCTTC.